This T cell receptor beta chain was sequenced for a study of regulatory T cells in long-lasting Graves disease. Study observations and caveats: Persistent disease exhibited a predilection for TRBV28, TRBJ1-2 and TRBJ2-5.

The V gene's germline CDR1 is MDHEN and CDR2 SYDVKM. V was pared by 6 bases and J by 5 bases, with 13 bases of the junction left unmatched. The length of the CDR3 is 15 residues. Noted time point: newly diagnosed GD, antithyroid drugs for less than 3 months. RNA isolated from PBMCs was used to make the TCR library. Construction of the TCR beta libraries employed iRepertoire HTBI primers in conjunction with Arm-PCR of CDR3 regions. TCRdb re-derived calls from the multiplex PCR reads in MiXCR, one entry per CDR3 protein. Of roughly 610,000 distinct CDR3 sequences in the sample, around 16% were seen once. This clonotype was seen repeatedly, ten times or more. The antigen is unknown. A further study also used this sample, focusing on T cells in Graves' hyperthyroidism and ophthalmopathy. That report notes: If no ophthalmopathy progression occurred within 18 months, Graves' hyperthyroidism was stable. Patients were excluded because of uncontrolled infection, other autoimmune disease, pregnancy or lactation.

The rearrangement uses TRBV28 and TRBJ2-7; 7 bases match TRBD1. The clonotype originates from a young man with Graves disease. The starting material was peripheral blood mononuclear cells (PBMCs), obtained at new diagnosis, from a patient treated with antithyroid drugs. The CDR3 sequence: CASSRAEGAVDEQYF. DNA for the CDR3: TGTGCCAGCAGCCGCGCCGAGGGGGCGGTAGACGAGCAGTACTTC.